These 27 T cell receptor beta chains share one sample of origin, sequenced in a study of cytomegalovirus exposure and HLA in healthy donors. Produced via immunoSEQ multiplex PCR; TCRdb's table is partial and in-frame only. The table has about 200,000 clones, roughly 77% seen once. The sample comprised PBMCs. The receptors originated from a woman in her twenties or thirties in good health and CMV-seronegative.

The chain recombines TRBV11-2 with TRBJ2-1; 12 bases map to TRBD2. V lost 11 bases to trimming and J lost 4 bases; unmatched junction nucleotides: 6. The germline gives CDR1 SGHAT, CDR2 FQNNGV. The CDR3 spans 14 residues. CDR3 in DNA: TGTGCCGCCGGACTAGCGGGACCGTACAATGAGCAGTTCTTC. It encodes CAAGLAGPYNEQFF.

The CDR3 spells CASSSPGSEQYF. CDR3 bases: TGTGCCAGCAGTTCCCCGGGGAGCGAGCAGTACTTC. This chain uses TRBV6-6 with TRBJ2-7; maybe TRBD2 (5 bases). Looked up from germline, CDR1 is MNHNY and CDR2 is SVGAGI (reference sequence). The CDR3 runs to 12 residues. V lost 4 bases and J 6 bases, leaving 10 bases between the germline ends.

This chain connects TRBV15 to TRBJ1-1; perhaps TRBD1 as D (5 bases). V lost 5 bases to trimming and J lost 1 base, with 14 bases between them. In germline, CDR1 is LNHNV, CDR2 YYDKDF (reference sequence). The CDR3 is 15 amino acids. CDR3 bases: TGTGCCACCAGCTCTGGGGAGGGGCCGAACACTGAAGCTTTCTTT. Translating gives CATSSGEGPNTEAFF.

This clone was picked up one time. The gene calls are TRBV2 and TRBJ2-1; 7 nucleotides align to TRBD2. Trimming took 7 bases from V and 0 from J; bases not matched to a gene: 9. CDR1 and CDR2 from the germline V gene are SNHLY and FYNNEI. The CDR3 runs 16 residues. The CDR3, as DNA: TGTGCCAGCATCCCTTTTCGCGGGAGCTCCTACAATGAGCAGTTCTTC. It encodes CASIPFRGSSYNEQFF. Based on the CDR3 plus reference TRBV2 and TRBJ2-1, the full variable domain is EPEVTQTPSHQVTQMGQEVILRCVPISNHLYFYWYRQILGQKVEFLVSFYNNEISEKSEIFDDQFSVERPDGSNFTLKIRSTKLEDSAMYFCASIPFRGSSYNEQFFGPGTRLTVL.

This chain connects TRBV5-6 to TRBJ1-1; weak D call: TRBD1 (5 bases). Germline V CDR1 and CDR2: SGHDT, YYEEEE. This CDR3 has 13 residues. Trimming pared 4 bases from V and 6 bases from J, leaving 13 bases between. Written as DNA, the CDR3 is TGTGCCAGCAGCCAACGTGGGGGGTCTGAAGCTTTCTTT. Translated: CASSQRGGSEAFF.

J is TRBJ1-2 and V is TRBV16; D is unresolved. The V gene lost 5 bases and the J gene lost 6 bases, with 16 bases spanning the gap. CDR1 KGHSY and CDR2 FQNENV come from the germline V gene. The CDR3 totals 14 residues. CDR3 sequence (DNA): TGTGCCAGCAGCTACCGGTTGGGGAGCGATGGCTACACCTTC. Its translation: CASSYRLGSDGYTF.

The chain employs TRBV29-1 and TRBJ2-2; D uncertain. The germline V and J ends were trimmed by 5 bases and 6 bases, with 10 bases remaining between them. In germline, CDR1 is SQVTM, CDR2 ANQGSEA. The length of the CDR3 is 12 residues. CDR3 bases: TGCAGCGTTTTCGCGCACTCCGGGGAGCTGTTTTTT. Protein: CSVFAHSGELFF.

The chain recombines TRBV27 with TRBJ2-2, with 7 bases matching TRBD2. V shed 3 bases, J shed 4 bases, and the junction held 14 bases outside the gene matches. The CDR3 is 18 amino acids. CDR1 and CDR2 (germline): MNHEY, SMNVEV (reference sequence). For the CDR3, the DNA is TGTGCCAGCAGTTTGAACAGTCTGGGGGGGGGTGTCACCGGGGAGCTGTTTTTT. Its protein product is CASSLNSLGGGVTGELFF.

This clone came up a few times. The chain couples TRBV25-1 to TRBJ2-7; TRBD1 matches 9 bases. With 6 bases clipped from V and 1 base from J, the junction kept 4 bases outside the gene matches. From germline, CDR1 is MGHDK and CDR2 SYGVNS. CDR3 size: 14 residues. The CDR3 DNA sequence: TGTGCCAGCAGCGGGACAGGGTTATCCTACGAGCAGTACTTC. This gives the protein CASSGTGLSYEQYF.

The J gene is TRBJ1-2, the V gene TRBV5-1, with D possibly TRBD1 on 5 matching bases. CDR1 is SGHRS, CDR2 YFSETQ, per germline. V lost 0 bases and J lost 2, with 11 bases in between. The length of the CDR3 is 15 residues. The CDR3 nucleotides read TGCGCCAGCAGCTTGGCTCCGGCAGGGAACTATGGCTACACCTTC. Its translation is CASSLAPAGNYGYTF.

CDR3 sequence (DNA): TGTGCCAGCAGTTCACTCGCGGGACAGCCTTCTAGCAATCAGCCCCAGCATTTT. As protein: CASSSLAGQPSSNQPQHF. The V and J genes are TRBV27 and TRBJ1-5; TRBD1 matches at 7 bases. Germline V lookup: CDR1 MNHEY, CDR2 SMNVEV (reference sequence). CDR3 length: 18 residues. Trimming removed 4 bases from V and 0 bases from J; junction bases left unmatched: 12.

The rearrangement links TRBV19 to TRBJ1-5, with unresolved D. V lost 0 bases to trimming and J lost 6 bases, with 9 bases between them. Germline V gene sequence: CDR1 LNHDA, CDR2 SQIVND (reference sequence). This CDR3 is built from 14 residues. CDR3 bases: TGTGCCAGTAGTATAGAGGCCAGTTCTCAGCCCCAGCATTTT. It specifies CASSIEASSQPQHF.

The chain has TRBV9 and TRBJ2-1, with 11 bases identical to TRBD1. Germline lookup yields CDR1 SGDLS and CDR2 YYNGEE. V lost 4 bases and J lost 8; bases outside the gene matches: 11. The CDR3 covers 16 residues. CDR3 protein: CASSPTWDRGIDEQFF. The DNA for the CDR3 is TGTGCCAGCAGCCCCACCTGGGACAGGGGGATCGATGAGCAGTTCTTC.

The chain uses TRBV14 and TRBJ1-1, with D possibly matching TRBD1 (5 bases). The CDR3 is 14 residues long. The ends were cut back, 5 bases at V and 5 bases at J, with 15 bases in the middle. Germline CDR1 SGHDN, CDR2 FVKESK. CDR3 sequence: CASSGQGGQTEAFF. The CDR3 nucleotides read TGTGCCAGCAGCGGGCAGGGTGGACAAACTGAAGCTTTCTTT.

CDR3 nucleotide sequence: TGTGCCAGCTCACCCCCTTTGAGAACACGGGGCAATGAGCAGTTCTTC. Translated, it gives CASSPPLRTRGNEQFF. The chain uses TRBV18 and TRBJ2-1, with D possibly matching TRBD2 (5 bases). CDR3 length equals 16 residues. V was shortened by 3 bases and J by 6 bases, with 18 bases between the two germline ends. Germline V gene lookup returns CDR1 KGHSH and CDR2 LQKENI.

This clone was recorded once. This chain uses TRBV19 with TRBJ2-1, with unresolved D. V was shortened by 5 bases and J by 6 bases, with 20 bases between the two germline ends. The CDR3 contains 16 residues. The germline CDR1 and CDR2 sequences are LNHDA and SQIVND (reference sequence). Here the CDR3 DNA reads TGTGCCAGTAGTCCTGGGCCCGTGTTAATTCCCAATGAGCAGTTCTTC. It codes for CASSPGPVLIPNEQFF.

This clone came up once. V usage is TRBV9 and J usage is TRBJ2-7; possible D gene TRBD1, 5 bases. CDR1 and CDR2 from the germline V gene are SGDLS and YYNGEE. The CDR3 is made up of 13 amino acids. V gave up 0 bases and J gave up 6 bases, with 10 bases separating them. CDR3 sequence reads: CASSVGQGSEQYF. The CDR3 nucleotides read TGTGCCAGCAGCGTAGGGCAGGGCTCCGAGCAGTACTTC.

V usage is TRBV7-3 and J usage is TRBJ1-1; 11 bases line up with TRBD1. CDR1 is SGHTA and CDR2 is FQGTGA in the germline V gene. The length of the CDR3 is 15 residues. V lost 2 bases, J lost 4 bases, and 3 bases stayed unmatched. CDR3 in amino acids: CASSLLGQGGTEAFF. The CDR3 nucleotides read TGTGCCAGCAGCTTACTGGGACAGGGGGGCACTGAAGCTTTCTTT.

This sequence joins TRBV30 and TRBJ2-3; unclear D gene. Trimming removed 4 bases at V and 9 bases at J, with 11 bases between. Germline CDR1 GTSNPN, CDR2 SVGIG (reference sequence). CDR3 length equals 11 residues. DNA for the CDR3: TGTGCCTGGATACGCACTGAGACGCAGTATTTT. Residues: CAWIRTETQYF.

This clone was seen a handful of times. This CDR3 reads CASSWGGEISTEAFF. Written as DNA, the CDR3 is TGTGCCAGCAGTTGGGGGGGCGAAATAAGCACTGAAGCTTTCTTT. J is TRBJ1-1 and V is TRBV6-5, with D maybe TRBD1 (6 bases). Germline V gene lookup returns CDR1 MNHEY and CDR2 SVGAGI. The CDR3 extends over 15 amino acids. Trimming shortened V by 4 bases and J by 4 bases, and 16 bases separated the two germline ends.

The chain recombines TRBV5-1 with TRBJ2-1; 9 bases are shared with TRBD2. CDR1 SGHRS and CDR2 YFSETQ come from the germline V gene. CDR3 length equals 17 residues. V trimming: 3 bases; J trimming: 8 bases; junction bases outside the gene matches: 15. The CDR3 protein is CASSSSPVAGGRDEQFF. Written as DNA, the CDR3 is TGCGCCAGCAGCTCCTCACCCGTGGCGGGAGGGAGGGATGAGCAGTTCTTC.

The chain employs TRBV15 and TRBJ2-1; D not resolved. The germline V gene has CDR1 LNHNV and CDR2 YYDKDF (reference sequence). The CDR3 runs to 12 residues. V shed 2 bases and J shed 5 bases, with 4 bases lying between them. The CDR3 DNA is TGTGCCACCAGCAGAAGAGACAATGAGCAGTTCTTC. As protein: CATSRRDNEQFF.

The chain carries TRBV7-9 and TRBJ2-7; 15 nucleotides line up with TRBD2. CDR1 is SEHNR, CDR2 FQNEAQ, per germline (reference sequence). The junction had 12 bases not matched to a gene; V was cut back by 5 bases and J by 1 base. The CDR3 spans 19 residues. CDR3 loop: CASSPGLAGGYRTSYEQYF. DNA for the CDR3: TGTGCCAGCAGCCCGGGACTAGCGGGAGGTTACCGGACTTCCTACGAGCAGTACTTC. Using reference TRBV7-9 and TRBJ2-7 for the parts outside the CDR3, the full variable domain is DTGVSQNPRHKITKRGQNVTFRCDPISEHNRLYWYRQTLGQGPEFLTYFQNEAQLEKSRLLSDRFSAERPKGSFSTLEIQRTEQGDSAMYLCASSPGLAGGYRTSYEQYFGPGTRLTVT.

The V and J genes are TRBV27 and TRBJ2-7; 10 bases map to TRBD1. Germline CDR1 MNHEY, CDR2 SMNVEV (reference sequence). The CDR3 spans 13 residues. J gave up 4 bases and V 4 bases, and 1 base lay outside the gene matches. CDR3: CASSWDRGYEQYF. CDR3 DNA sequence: TGTGCCAGCAGTTGGGACAGGGGTTACGAGCAGTACTTC.

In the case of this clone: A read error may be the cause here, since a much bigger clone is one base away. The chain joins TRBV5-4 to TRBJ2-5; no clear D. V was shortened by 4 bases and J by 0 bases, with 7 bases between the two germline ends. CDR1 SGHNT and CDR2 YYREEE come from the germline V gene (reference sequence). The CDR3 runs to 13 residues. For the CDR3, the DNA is TGTGCCAGCAGCCCACAGAACCAAGAGACCCAGTACTTC. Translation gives CASSPQNQETQYF.

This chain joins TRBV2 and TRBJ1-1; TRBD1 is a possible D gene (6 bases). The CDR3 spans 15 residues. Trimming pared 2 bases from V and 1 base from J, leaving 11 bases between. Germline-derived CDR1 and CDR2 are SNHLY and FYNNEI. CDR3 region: CASSETRGRNTEAFF. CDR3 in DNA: TGTGCCAGCAGTGAAACGAGGGGGAGGAACACTGAAGCTTTCTTT.

DNA for the CDR3: TGTGCCAGCAGCGTAGGGCCCGGGACAGGGTCTGCTGGAAACACCATATATTTT. Protein product: CASSVGPGTGSAGNTIYF. J is TRBJ1-3 and V is TRBV9; 9 bases align to TRBD1. The CDR3 is 18 amino acids. The V and J ends lost 0 bases and 2 bases, in that order; junction bases with no gene match: 9. CDR1 and CDR2 (germline): SGDLS, YYNGEE.